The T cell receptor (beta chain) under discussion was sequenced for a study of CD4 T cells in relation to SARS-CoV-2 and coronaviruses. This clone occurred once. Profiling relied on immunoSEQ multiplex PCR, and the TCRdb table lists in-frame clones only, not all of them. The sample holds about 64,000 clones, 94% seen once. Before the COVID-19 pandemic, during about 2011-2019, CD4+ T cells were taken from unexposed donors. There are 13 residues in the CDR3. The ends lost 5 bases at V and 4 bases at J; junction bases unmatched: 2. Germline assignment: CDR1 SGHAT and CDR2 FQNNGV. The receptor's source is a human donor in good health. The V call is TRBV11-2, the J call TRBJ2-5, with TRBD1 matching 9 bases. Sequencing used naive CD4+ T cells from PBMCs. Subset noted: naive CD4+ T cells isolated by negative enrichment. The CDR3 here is CASSPTGGETQYF. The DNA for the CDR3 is TGTGCCAGCAGCCCGACAGGGGGAGAGACCCAGTACTTC. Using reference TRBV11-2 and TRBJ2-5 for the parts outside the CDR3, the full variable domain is EAGVAQSPRYKIIEKRQSVAFWCNPISGHATLYWYQQILGQGPKLLIQFQNNGVVDDSQLPKDRFSAERLKGVDSTLKIQPAKLEDSAVYLCASSPTGGETQYFGPGTRLLVL.